One and the same sample provided the 14 T cell receptor beta chains below, sequenced in a study of blood T cells in healthy people across ages. Then a second PCR, running roughly 7 to 12 cycles, was carried out with a sample-barcoded 5' primer and a J-beta primer mix. MiXCR, run by TCRdb on the 5' RACE reads, gives a single entry per CDR3 protein. The sample carries fewer than 1,200,000 distinct CDR3 sequences, 20% to 25% recorded once. This sample also belongs to another study, concerning T cells of mothers and their children.

The source material was blood. Receptors originate from a girl aged 2 to 9 in good health.

The V gene is TRBV7-3, the J gene TRBJ1-1; tentative D call: TRBD1 (5 bases). The V gene lost 5 bases and the J gene lost 7 bases, with 8 bases spanning the gap. The germline gives CDR1 SGHTA, CDR2 FQGTGA. The CDR3 is 11 residues long. The CDR3 coding sequence is TGTGCCAGCAGCGCAGGGTATGAAGCTTTCTTT. Translated: CASSAGYEAFF.

This chain links TRBV11-2 with TRBJ2-1, with D perhaps being TRBD1 or TRBD2 (5 bases each). V shed 5 bases and J shed 2 bases, with 13 bases lying between them. Germline values: CDR1 SGHAT, CDR2 FQNNGV. This CDR3 is 15 amino acids long. The CDR3 DNA reads as TGTGCCAGCAGCGGCCAGAGGGGCGCCTACAATGAGCAGTTCTTC. Its protein product is CASSGQRGAYNEQFF. Full variable domain (remainder filled in from reference TRBV11-2 and TRBJ2-1): EAGVAQSPRYKIIEKRQSVAFWCNPISGHATLYWYQQILGQGPKLLIQFQNNGVVDDSQLPKDRFSAERLKGVDSTLKIQPAKLEDSAVYLCASSGQRGAYNEQFFGPGTRLTVL.

The V and J genes are TRBV7-6 and TRBJ2-7, with TRBD1 as a possible D gene (6 bases). The germline CDR1 and CDR2 sequences are SGHVS and FNYEAQ. This CDR3 has 13 amino acids. V was pared by 3 bases and J by 3 bases, with 9 bases between. The CDR3 region is CASSFVQGYEQYF. The CDR3 nucleotides read TGTGCCAGCAGCTTTGTACAGGGCTACGAGCAGTACTTC.

Only a few counts were recorded for this clonotype. This chain joins TRBV4-1 and TRBJ1-2, with D possibly TRBD1 on 5 matching bases. Per germline, CDR1 MGHRA and CDR2 YSYEKL. V lost 4 bases, J lost 0 bases, and 18 bases lay in between. The CDR3 has 17 residues. CDR3 coding DNA: TGCGCCAGCAGCCCTATCCTAGGGGAAGCGGCTAACTATGGCTACACCTTC. It encodes CASSPILGEAANYGYTF.

The chain combines TRBV18 with TRBJ2-7; the D call may be TRBD1 or TRBD2 (5 bases each). V dropped 3 bases and J dropped 5 bases, with 14 bases sitting between them. Germline V lookup: CDR1 KGHSH, CDR2 LQKENI. There are 14 residues in the CDR3. The CDR3 region has the DNA TGTGCCAGCTCACCTATGGGACCGCTGAACGAGCAGTACTTC. The encoded protein is CASSPMGPLNEQYF.

A note on this clonotype: It is likely a read error, because the conserved phenylalanine at the end of the CDR3 is missing. For the CDR3, the DNA is TGTGCCAGCAGTTTAGTGAGCACAGATACGCAGTATTCT. This encodes CASSLVSTDTQYS. The chain recombines TRBV12-3 or TRBV12-4 with TRBJ2-3; D call uncertain. V was cut by 1 base and J by 0 bases, with 2 bases left in between. The CDR3 is made up of 13 amino acids.

This clonotype was detected only a few times. The V call is TRBV4-2, the J call TRBJ2-5; 7 bases fit TRBD2. This CDR3 has 18 residues. The V gene's germline CDR1 is LGHNA and CDR2 YNFKEQ. Trimming removed 2 bases from V and 5 bases from J; junction bases left unmatched: 17. This CDR3 reads CASSQLSGSPGLEETQYF. CDR3 coding DNA: TGTGCCAGCAGCCAACTTTCTGGAAGTCCCGGACTAGAGGAGACCCAGTACTTC.

The chain uses TRBV20-1 and TRBJ2-7, with a weak D call TRBD2 (6 bases). V lost 6 bases to trimming and J lost 3 bases, with 12 bases between them. CDR1 and CDR2 from the germline V gene are DFQATT and SNEGSKA (reference sequence). This CDR3 is 12 amino acids long. CDR3 sequence reads: CSAWDSNYEQYF. CDR3 coding DNA: TGCAGTGCCTGGGACTCTAACTACGAGCAGTACTTC.

This clonotype came up a few times. The chain links TRBV28 to TRBJ2-7, with a possible D match to TRBD1 (6 bases). The V gene lost 5 bases and the J gene lost 7 bases, with 18 bases spanning the gap. The CDR3 has 14 amino acids. From germline, CDR1 is MDHEN and CDR2 SYDVKM. The CDR3 loop is CASSTTQGIGEQYF. The CDR3 nucleotides read TGTGCCAGCAGTACTACTCAGGGGATTGGAGAGCAGTACTTC.

V gene TRBV7-9 combines with J gene TRBJ2-1; 10 bases agree with TRBD2. The ends lost 5 bases at V and 9 bases at J; junction bases unmatched: 4. In germline, CDR1 is SEHNR, CDR2 FQNEAQ (reference sequence). The CDR3 spans 13 residues. CDR3 nucleotide sequence: TGTGCCAGCAGCCTTACTAGCGGGGTTGAGCAGTTCTTC. Its translation is CASSLTSGVEQFF.

Only a few counts were recorded for this clonotype. The V and J genes are TRBV10-3 and TRBJ1-5; possible D gene TRBD1, 5 bases. The CDR3 is made up of 15 amino acids. Per the germline V gene, CDR1 is ENHRY and CDR2 is SYGVKD. Trimming stripped 0 bases from V and 5 bases from J, with 11 bases between. This CDR3 reads CAISESTRGDQPQHF. CDR3 nucleotide sequence: TGTGCCATCAGTGAGTCGACTCGGGGGGATCAGCCCCAGCATTTT.

The chain links TRBV7-2 to TRBJ2-7; D perhaps matches TRBD2 (6 bases). V lost 1 base and J lost 7, with 14 bases in between. This CDR3 region has 14 residues. Germline values: CDR1 SGHTA, CDR2 FQGNSA. The chain's CDR3 is CASSLDVWRGEQYF. Here the CDR3 DNA reads TGTGCCAGCAGCTTAGATGTTTGGCGGGGAGAGCAGTACTTC.

DNA of the CDR3: TGCGCCAGCAGCATTGGAAGGGATGGTGCCAAAAACATTCAGTACTTC. This gives the protein CASSIGRDGAKNIQYF. V usage is TRBV5-1 and J usage is TRBJ2-4; D gene uncertain. This CDR3 spans 16 amino acids. Trimming removed 4 bases from V and 1 base from J, with 15 bases in between. Germline V gives CDR1 SGHRS, CDR2 YFSETQ.

The chain links TRBV19 to TRBJ1-1, with D unclear. V lost 5 bases, J lost 7 bases, and 14 bases lay in between. Germline CDR1 reads LNHDA; CDR2 reads SQIVND (reference sequence). The CDR3 runs to 13 residues. CDR3 nucleotides: TGTGCCAGTAGTTCCCGCTCGGACCTTGAAGCTTTCTTT. Protein sequence: CASSSRSDLEAFF.